Each of the 15 T cell receptor beta chains below was sequenced from the same sample in a study of regulatory T cells in long-lasting Graves disease. Arm-PCR with iRepertoire HTBI primers amplified the CDR3 regions for these TCR beta libraries. TCRdb reprocessed the multiplex PCR reads with MiXCR, giving one entry per CDR3 protein. The sample contains under 300,000 distinct CDR3 sequences, under 20% of which appear only once. The time point denotes: newly diagnosed GD, antithyroid drugs for less than 3 months. Extracted RNA from PBMCs served as the source of the TCR library. These data were also filed under a second study, of T cells in Graves' hyperthyroidism and ophthalmopathy.

Source: peripheral blood mononuclear cells (PBMCs), taken at new diagnosis, from a patient treated with antithyroid drugs. The receptors were gathered from a young woman with Graves disease.

At least ten counts were recorded for this clonotype. V gene TRBV7-2 combines with J gene TRBJ2-7, with D perhaps TRBD1 or TRBD2 (5 bases each). Germline V lookup: CDR1 SGHTA, CDR2 FQGNSA. The CDR3 is made up of 15 amino acids. The germline V and J ends were trimmed by 5 bases and 0 bases, with 14 bases remaining between them. In nucleotides, the CDR3 is TGTGCCAGCAGCCTGAGGGGTGCTCCCTCCTACGAGCAGTACTTC. Residues: CASSLRGAPSYEQYF.

This clonotype has a handful of counts. V is TRBV18 and J is TRBJ1-5; 10 bases line up with TRBD1. Germline V gives CDR1 KGHSH, CDR2 LQKENI. The V gene end was trimmed by 5 bases and the J gene end by 4 bases; junction bases not matched to a gene: 5. CDR3 size: 15 residues. CDR3 in amino acids: CASSSGQGRNQPQHF. The CDR3 bases are TGTGCCAGCTCATCGGGACAGGGGCGGAATCAGCCCCAGCATTTT.

This clonotype was recorded at least ten times. The chain combines TRBV6-2 or TRBV6-3 with TRBJ2-1, with D hard to call. Germline CDR1 reads MNHEY; CDR2 reads SVGEGT. The CDR3 runs to 14 residues. Trimming cost V 2 bases and J 8 bases, with 13 bases left between them. The CDR3 reads CASSYELRLDEQFF. DNA for the CDR3: TGTGCCAGCAGTTACGAACTGCGCTTGGATGAGCAGTTCTTC.

This clonotype was recorded a few times. The CDR3 reads CASSWDTGGSGNTIYF. CDR3 nucleotides: TGTGCCAGCAGCTGGGACACCGGAGGGTCTGGAAACACCATATATTTT. The rearrangement links TRBV5-6 to TRBJ1-3; a possible D gene is TRBD1 (6 bases). CDR1 and CDR2 from the germline V gene are SGHDT and YYEEEE. The V end was cut by 3 bases, the J end by 1 base, with 14 bases between. The CDR3 has 16 amino acids.

This clonotype was seen a few times. The chain uses TRBV7-9 and TRBJ2-1; 8 positions agree with TRBD1. The CDR3 is 15 amino acids. The V segment lost 7 bases and the J segment 6 bases; nucleotides outside the gene matches: 11. Looked up from germline, CDR1 is SEHNR and CDR2 is FQNEAQ (reference sequence). The CDR3 DNA is TGTGCCAGCAACTCGGGACAGGACCGGACCAATGAGCAGTTCTTC. Its protein product is CASNSGQDRTNEQFF.

This clonotype was seen many times. The chain couples TRBV5-1 to TRBJ2-5; TRBD1 matches at 7 bases. V shed 1 base and J 2 bases; nucleotides not matched to a gene: 2. Germline values: CDR1 SGHRS, CDR2 YFSETQ. The CDR3 extends over 14 amino acids. CDR3 sequence: CASSLTGAQETQYF. CDR3 sequence (DNA): TGCGCCAGCAGCTTGACAGGGGCTCAAGAGACCCAGTACTTC.

This clonotype was counted many times. The gene calls are TRBV6-2 or TRBV6-3 and TRBJ2-1; perhaps D is TRBD1 or TRBD2 (5 bases each). Trimming left V 1 base short and J 5 bases short, with 15 bases between. The CDR3 loop spans 16 amino acids. The germline gives CDR1 MNHEY, CDR2 SVGEGT. The CDR3 DNA follows: TGTGCCAGCAGTTACTGGACGTCGGGACGAAACAATGAGCAGTTCTTC. It encodes CASSYWTSGRNNEQFF.

The chain couples TRBV4-2 to TRBJ2-7; 10 bases fit TRBD2. This CDR3 spans 16 amino acids. The germline CDR1 and CDR2 sequences are LGHNA and YNFKEQ. Trimming at V came to 1 base and at J to 7 bases, leaving 10 bases not matched to a gene. The CDR3 protein is CASSQAERGGSEEQYF. CDR3 DNA sequence: TGTGCCAGCAGCCAAGCAGAGCGGGGGGGCTCAGAAGAGCAGTACTTC.

The chain employs TRBV11-2 and TRBJ2-7; 8 bases line up with TRBD2. CDR1 and CDR2 from the germline V gene are SGHAT and FQNNGV. The CDR3 sequence is 14 residues long. The J segment lost 2 bases and the V segment lost 6 bases, leaving 6 bases of the junction unmatched. Here the CDR3 reads CASSIGRGAYEQYF. The DNA for the CDR3 is TGTGCCAGCAGTATTGGGCGGGGGGCCTACGAGCAGTACTTC.

This chain uses TRBV7-2 with TRBJ2-3; 9 bases are shared with TRBD2. This CDR3 comprises 15 residues. The germline V gene has CDR1 SGHTA and CDR2 FQGNSA. V shed 5 bases, J shed 8 bases, and the junction held 11 bases outside the gene matches. CDR3 protein: CASSPSGATGGTQYF. As DNA, the CDR3 is TGTGCCAGCAGCCCTAGCGGGGCTACAGGAGGTACGCAGTATTTT. Full variable domain (missing parts from reference TRBV7-2 and TRBJ2-3): GAGVSQSPSNKVTEKGKDVELRCDPISGHTALYWYRQSLGQGLEFLIYFQGNSAPDKSGLPSDRFSAERTGGSVSTLTIQRTQQEDSAVYLCASSPSGATGGTQYFGPGTRLTVL.

Worth noting for this clonotype: A read error may produce the germline difference seen at one junction end. The rearrangement uses TRBV4-2 and TRBJ2-1, with TRBD1 identical over 9 bases. The CDR3 runs 15 residues. Germline CDR1 reads LGHNA; CDR2 reads YNFKEQ. The CDR3: CASSQADRGGNEQLF. CDR3 DNA: TGTGCCAGCAGCCAAGCGGACAGGGGCGGCAATGAGCAGCTCTTC.

Concerning this clonotype itself: It differs at one base from a far larger clone, so likely a read error. The chain links TRBV3-1 to TRBJ2-7, with 10 bases that match TRBD2. The CDR3 sequence is 14 residues long. Germline loops: CDR1 LGHDT, CDR2 YNNKEL (reference sequence). This CDR3 is CASSGTSDSYERYF. The DNA of the CDR3 is TGTGCCAGCAGCGGGACTAGCGACTCCTACGAGCGGTACTTC.

This clonotype came up many times. This sequence joins TRBV29-1 and TRBJ2-1; 8 bases align to TRBD2. The germline CDR1 and CDR2 sequences are SQVTM and ANQGSEA. V lost 1 base to trimming and J lost 0 bases; unmatched junction nucleotides: 5. This CDR3 contains 16 residues. CDR3 sequence: CSVEVGSGDSYNEQFF. The CDR3, as DNA: TGCAGCGTTGAAGTCGGTAGCGGGGACTCCTACAATGAGCAGTTCTTC.

As for this clonotype: Since a far larger clone is one base different, this is likely a read error. The chain uses TRBV13 and TRBJ2-5, with D hard to call. V was shortened by 6 bases and J by 1 base, with 12 bases between the two germline ends. The CDR3 extends over 14 amino acids. From germline, CDR1 is PRHDT and CDR2 FYEKMQ (reference sequence). In DNA form, the CDR3 reads TGTGCCAGCAGTCGGAGCAACGCCCAAGAGACCCAGTACTTC. Its translation is CASSRSNAQETQYF.

Ten or more counts support this clonotype. The chain is built from TRBV10-3 and TRBJ1-2; 8 positions match TRBD1. The trim removed 7 bases at V and 8 bases at J, leaving 9 bases unmatched. The germline gives CDR1 ENHRY, CDR2 SYGVKD. This CDR3 region has 13 residues. In DNA form, the CDR3 reads TGTGCCATCACTGCGGACAGGGTCGGAGGCTACACCTTC. Its protein is CAITADRVGGYTF.